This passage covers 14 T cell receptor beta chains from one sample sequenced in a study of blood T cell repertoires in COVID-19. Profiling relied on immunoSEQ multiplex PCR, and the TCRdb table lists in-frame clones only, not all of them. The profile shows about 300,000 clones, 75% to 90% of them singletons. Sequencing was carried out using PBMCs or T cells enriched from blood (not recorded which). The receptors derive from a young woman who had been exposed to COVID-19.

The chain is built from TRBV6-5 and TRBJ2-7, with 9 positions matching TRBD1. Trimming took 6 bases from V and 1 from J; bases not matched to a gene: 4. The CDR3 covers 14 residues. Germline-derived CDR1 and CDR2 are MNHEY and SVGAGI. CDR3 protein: CASRGQGPSYEQYF. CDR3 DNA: TGTGCCAGCAGGGGACAGGGACCATCCTACGAGCAGTACTTC.

CDR3 in amino acids: CASSRDSEQPQHF. The CDR3 DNA sequence: TGTGCCAGCAGTAGGGACAGTGAACAGCCCCAGCATTTT. The chain has TRBV6-2 or TRBV6-3 and TRBJ1-5; 7 bases agree with TRBD1. Germline V gene lookup returns CDR1 MNHEY and CDR2 SVGEGT. Germline trimming cut 5 bases from V and 7 bases from J; bases unmatched to any gene: 5. The CDR3 is 13 amino acids.

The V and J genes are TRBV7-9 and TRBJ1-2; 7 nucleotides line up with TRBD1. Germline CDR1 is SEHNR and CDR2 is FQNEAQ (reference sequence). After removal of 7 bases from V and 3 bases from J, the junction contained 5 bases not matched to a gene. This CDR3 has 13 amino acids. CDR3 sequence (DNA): TGTGCCAGCACCTCCGACAGGGACTATGGCTACACCTTC. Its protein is CASTSDRDYGYTF.

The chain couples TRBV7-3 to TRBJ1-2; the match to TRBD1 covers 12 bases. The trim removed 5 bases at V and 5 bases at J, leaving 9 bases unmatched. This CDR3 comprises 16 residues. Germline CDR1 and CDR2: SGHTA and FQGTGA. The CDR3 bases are TGTGCCAGCAGCCCGGGGACAGGGGGCGAGATATATGGCTACACCTTC. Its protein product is CASSPGTGGEIYGYTF.

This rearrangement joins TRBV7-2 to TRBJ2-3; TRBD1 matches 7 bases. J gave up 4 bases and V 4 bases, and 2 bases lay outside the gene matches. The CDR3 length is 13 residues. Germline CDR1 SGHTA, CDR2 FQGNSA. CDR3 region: CASSYRGADTQYF. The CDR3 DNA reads TGTGCCAGCAGCTACAGGGGCGCAGATACGCAGTATTTT.

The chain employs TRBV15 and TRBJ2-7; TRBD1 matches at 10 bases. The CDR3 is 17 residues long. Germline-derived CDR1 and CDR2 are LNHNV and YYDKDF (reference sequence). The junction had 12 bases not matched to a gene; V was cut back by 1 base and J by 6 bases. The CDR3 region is CATSRGTRDRGYSEQYF. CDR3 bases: TGTGCCACCAGCAGAGGGACCCGGGACAGGGGTTACTCCGAGCAGTACTTC.

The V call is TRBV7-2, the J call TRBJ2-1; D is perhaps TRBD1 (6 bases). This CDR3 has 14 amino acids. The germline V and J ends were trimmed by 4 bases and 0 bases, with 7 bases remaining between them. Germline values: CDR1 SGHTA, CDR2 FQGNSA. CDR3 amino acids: CASSWTDSYNEQFF. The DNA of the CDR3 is TGTGCCAGCAGCTGGACAGACTCCTACAATGAGCAGTTCTTC.

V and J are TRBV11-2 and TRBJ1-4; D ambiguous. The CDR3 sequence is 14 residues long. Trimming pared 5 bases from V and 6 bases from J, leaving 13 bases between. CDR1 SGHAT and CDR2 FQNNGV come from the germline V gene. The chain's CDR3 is CASSPFLEDEKLFF. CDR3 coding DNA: TGTGCCAGCAGCCCCTTTTTAGAGGATGAAAAACTGTTTTTT.

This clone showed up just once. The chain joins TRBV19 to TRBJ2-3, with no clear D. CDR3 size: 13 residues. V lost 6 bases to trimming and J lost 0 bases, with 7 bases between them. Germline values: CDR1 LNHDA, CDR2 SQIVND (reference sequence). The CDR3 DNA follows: TGTGCCAGTAGCCCCGGGAGCACAGATACGCAGTATTTT. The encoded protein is CASSPGSTDTQYF.

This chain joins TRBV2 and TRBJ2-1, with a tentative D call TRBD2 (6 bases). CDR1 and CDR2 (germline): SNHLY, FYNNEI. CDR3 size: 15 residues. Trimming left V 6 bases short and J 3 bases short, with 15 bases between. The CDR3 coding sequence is TGTGCCAGCAGCGACACTAGCCTCATCTACAATGAGCAGTTCTTC. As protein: CASSDTSLIYNEQFF. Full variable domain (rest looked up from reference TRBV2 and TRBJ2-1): EPEVTQTPSHQVTQMGQEVILRCVPISNHLYFYWYRQILGQKVEFLVSFYNNEISEKSEIFDDQFSVERPDGSNFTLKIRSTKLEDSAMYFCASSDTSLIYNEQFFGPGTRLTVL.

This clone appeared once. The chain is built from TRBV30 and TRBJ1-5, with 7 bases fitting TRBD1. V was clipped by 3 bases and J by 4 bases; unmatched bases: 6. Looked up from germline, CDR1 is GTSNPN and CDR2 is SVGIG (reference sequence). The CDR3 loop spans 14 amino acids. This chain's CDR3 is CAWSGDSKNQPQHF. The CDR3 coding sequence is TGTGCCTGGAGCGGGGACAGCAAGAATCAGCCCCAGCATTTT.

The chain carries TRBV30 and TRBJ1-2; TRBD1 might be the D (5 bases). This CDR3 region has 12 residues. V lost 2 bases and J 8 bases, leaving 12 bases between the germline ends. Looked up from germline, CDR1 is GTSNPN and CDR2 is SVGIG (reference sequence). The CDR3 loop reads CAWSTSRVGYTF. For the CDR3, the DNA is TGTGCCTGGAGTACCTCCAGGGTAGGCTACACCTTC. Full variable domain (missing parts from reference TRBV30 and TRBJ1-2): SQTIHQWPATLVQPVGSPLSLECTVEGTSNPNLYWYRQAAGRGLQLLFYSVGIGQISSEVPQNLSASRPQDRQFILSSKKLLLSDSGFYLCAWSTSRVGYTFGSGTRLTVV.

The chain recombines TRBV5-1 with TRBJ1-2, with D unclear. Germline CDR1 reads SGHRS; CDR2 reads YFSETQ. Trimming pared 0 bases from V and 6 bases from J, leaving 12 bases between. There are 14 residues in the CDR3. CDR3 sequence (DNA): TGCGCCAGCAGCTTGGAGAGCGAAGAGGATGGCTACACCTTC. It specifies CASSLESEEDGYTF.

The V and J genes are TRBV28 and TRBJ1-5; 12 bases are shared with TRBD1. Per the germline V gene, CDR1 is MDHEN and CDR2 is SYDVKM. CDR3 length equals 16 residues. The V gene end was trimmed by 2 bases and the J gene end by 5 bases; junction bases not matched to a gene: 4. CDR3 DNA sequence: TGTGCCAGCAGTTTAGGGACAGGGGGCGCGGATCAGCCCCAGCATTTT. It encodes CASSLGTGGADQPQHF.